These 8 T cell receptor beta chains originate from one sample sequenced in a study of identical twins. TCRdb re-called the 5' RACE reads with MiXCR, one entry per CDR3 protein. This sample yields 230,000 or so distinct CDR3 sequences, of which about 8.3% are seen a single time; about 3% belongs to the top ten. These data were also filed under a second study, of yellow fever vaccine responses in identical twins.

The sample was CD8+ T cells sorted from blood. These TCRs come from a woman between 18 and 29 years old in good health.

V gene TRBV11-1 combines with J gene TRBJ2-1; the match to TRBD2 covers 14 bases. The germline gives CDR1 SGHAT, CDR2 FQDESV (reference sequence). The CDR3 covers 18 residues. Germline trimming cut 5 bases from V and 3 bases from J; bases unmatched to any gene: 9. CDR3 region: CASSLPTSGGASYNEQFF. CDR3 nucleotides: TGTGCCAGCAGCCTACCGACTAGCGGGGGGGCTAGCTACAATGAGCAGTTCTTC.

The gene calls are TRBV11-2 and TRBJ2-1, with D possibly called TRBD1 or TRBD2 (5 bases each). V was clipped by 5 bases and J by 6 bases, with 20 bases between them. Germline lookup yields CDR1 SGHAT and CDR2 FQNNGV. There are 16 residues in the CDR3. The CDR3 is CASSPGPRLHSNEQFF. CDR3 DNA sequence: TGTGCCAGCAGCCCGGGACCACGTTTGCATTCCAATGAGCAGTTCTTC.

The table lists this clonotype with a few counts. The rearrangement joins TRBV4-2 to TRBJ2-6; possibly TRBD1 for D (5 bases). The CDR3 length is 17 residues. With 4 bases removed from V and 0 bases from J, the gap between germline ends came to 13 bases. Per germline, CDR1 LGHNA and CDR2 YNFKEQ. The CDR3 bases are TGTGCCAGCAGCCCGTCGGAACAGGACTCTGGGGCCAACGTCCTGACTTTC. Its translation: CASSPSEQDSGANVLTF.

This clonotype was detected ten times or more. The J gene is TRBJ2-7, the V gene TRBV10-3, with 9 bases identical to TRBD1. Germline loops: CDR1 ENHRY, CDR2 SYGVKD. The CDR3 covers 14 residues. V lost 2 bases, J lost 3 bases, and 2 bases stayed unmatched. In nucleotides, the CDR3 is TGTGCCATCAGTGAGGACAGGGGGTACTACGAGCAGTACTTC. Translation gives CAISEDRGYYEQYF.

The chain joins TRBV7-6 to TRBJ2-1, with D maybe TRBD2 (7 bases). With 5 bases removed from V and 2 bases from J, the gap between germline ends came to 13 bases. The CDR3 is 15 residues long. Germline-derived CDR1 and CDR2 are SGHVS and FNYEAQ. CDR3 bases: TGTGCCAGCAGCACCTGGGGGGGCACCTACAATGAGCAGTTCTTC. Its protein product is CASSTWGGTYNEQFF.

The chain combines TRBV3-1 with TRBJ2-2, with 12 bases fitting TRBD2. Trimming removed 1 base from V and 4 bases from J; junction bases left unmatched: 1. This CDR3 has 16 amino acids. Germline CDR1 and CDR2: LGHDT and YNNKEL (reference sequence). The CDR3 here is CASSQGGLAGTGELFF. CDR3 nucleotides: TGTGCCAGCAGCCAAGGGGGACTAGCGGGCACCGGGGAGCTGTTTTTT.

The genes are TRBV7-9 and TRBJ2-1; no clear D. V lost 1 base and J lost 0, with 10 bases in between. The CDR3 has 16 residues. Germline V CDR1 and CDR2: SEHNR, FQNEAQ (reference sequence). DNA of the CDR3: TGTGCCAGCAGCTTAGAGGGCACGTTCTCCTACAATGAGCAGTTCTTC. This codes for CASSLEGTFSYNEQFF.

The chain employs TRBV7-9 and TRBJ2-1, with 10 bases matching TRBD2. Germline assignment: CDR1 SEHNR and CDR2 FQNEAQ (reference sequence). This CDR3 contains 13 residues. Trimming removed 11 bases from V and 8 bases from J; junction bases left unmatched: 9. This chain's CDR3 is CAGERGGDDEQFF. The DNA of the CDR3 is TGTGCCGGAGAGCGGGGGGGCGACGATGAGCAGTTCTTC.